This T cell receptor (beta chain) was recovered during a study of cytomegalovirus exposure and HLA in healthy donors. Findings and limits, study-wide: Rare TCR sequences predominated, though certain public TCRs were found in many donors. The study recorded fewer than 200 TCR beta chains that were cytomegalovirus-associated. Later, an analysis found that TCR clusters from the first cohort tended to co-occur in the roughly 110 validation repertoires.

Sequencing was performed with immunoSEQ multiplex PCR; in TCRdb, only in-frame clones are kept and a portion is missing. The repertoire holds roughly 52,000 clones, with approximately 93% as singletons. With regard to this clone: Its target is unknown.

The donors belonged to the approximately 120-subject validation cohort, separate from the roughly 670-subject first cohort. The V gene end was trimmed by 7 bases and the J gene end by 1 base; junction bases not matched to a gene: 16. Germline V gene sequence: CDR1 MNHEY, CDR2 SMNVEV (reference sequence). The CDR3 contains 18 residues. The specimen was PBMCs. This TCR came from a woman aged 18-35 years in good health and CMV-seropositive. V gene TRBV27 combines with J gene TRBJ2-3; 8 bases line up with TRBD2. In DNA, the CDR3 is TGTGCCAGCACCCCAAGCCCCGGGGGGGGGATTCGCACAGATACGCAGTATTTT. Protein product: CASTPSPGGGIRTDTQYF.